Reported below is one TCR beta chain. Its antigen is currently not known. Base quality data are lacking; no much larger clone is found one base away. V has 8 bases trimmed and J has 3 bases trimmed; junction bases matching no gene number 10. The CDR3 measures 14 amino acids from cysteine to phenylalanine. Only CDR3 DNA remains: 42 bases, in frame from the first base. The germline V gene supplies CDR1 SNHLY and CDR2 FYNNEI. The sample belongs to a study of STAT5B mutations in CD4+ large granular lymphocyte leukemia (dated by TCRdb to the early 2020s). Notes on the research overall: Among healthy controls, the CDR3 'QG' motif was associated with a particular HLA allele. TCRbeta repertoires of CD4+ T-cell large granular lymphocyte leukemia patients were compared with those of healthy blood donors. The purity of purified fractions was confirmed by flow cytometry on FACSCanto II or FACSVerse to exceed 95% among lymphocytes. The paper as a whole reports these results and caveats: Enrichment of TRBV06-family usage was observed among the top patient clones (8/27) relative to healthy controls (2/35). The data were not HLA-matched, and the relatively small sample size could explain the higher clonality seen in CD4+ compared with CD8+ T-LGLL. Each patient's main leukemic clonotypes were private, but roughly 25% of these clonotypes showed up at low frequency in the non-leukemic repertoires of other patients. Compared with healthy CD4+ repertoires, CD4-sorted patient repertoires appeared more clonal, and this difference remained even after the putative leukemic clones were removed.

TCRbeta rearrangements were sequenced from genomic DNA using the immunoSEQ assay at survey resolution. The authors' analysis ran thus. In the TCR sequencing data, the lowest productive clonotype frequency that could be detected was 2.59 x 10-5. Only productive TCRbeta rearrangements, defined as complete and in-frame sequences, were included in the analyses. Clonality for each sample was calculated as Simpson clonality in the immunoSEQ Analyzer version 3.0. Clones were binned by frequency as very rare, small, medium, large (1-20%) or hyperexpanded (>20%). Generation probabilities were estimated with OLGA 1.2.3, V-gene circos plots were made with VDJtools, specificities were searched in VDJdb, and CDR3 motifs were identified with GLIPH. TCRdb took over this immuneACCESS table, retaining in-frame rearrangements with V and J assigned. Such tables are incomplete; in checked studies, under half of the missing clones stem from an unresolved V gene, and the remainder is unexplained. V, J and clone size reflect that table, while D and trimming were determined from the DNA. In this sample the table shows 32,000 or so clones, approximately 80% of which occur a single time. Jointly, the top ten make up 5.5% to 7.5% of the sample.

Buffy coats from under 40 blood donors, supplied by the Finnish Red Cross blood service, were used as healthy controls. All TCR-sequenced material derived from peripheral blood: patient blood samples and healthy donor buffy coats. Ficoll-Hypaque gradient centrifugation was used to isolate peripheral blood mononuclear cells. Magnetic purification was used to isolate CD4+ cells from the buffy coats of the healthy controls. The Gentra Puregene Cell and Tissue kit was used to extract genomic DNA, and a Qubit 2.0 fluorometer was used to measure the amount of genomic DNA. The chain couples TRBV2 to TRBJ2-7; TRBD1 lines up with 7 middle nucleotides. The sequence was obtained from a human donor in good health. Sequenced input: CD4+ T cells from blood buffy coats. The CDR3 in this case is CASQTGTVNYEQYF. The DNA sequence is TGTGCCAGCCAGACCGGGACAGTAAACTACGAGCAGTACTTC. With the rest looked up from the reference TRBV2 and TRBJ2-7 genes rather than sequenced, the full variable domain is EPEVTQTPSHQVTQMGQEVILRCVPISNHLYFYWYRQILGQKVEFLVSFYNNEISEKSEIFDDQFSVERPDGSNFTLKIRSTKLEDSAMYFCASQTGTVNYEQYFGPGTRLTVT.